This is a list of T cell receptor beta chains from one sample in a study of shared clonotypes between healthy human individuals. Data came from immunoSEQ multiplex PCR; TCRdb stores just in-frame clones and leaves some out. This table has about 2.1 million clones, about 92% appearing once. Sequences were obtained from naive CD8+ T cells from PBMCs. The receptors derive from a man between 18 and 29 years old in good health. Some clones in this sample may be carry-over from other donors' samples. The CDR3 runs from the conserved cysteine through the conserved F or W. The order of the fields is V gene, CDR3 length, D gene, J gene, CDR3 DNA, CDR3 protein. A D gene is named only where the DNA matches it firmly.

TRBV5-1	16	.	TRBJ1-2	TGCGCCAGCAGCTTGGCCCCAGGCCTAGCTAACTATGGCTACACCTTC	CASSLAPGLANYGYTF
TRBV2	14	.	TRBJ2-7	TGTGCCAGCTCTCACACTACAGGGCCCGGGGAGCAGTACTTC	CASSHTTGPGEQYF
TRBV7-3	11	.	TRBJ2-1	TGTGCCAGCAGCTTAGGGCATGAGCAGTTCTTC	CASSLGHEQFF
TRBV30	19	.	TRBJ2-7	TGTGCCTGTAGTGAGCCGGGACTCCAACCCACTCATTACTACGGCGGGCAGTACTTC	CACSEPGLQPTHYYGGQYF
TRBV9	17	.	TRBJ1-3	TGTGCCAGCAGCAAACCCAGGGTAGCAAGCTCTGGAAACACCATATATTTT	CASSKPRVASSGNTIYF
TRBV4-2	18	.	TRBJ2-2	TGTGCCAGCAGCCTAAGATCGGGACAAGGGACCGGCACCGGGGAGCTGTTTTTT	CASSLRSGQGTGTGELFF
TRBV28	15	TRBD1	TRBJ1-4	TGTGCCAGCAGACGAGAGGGACAGGGGGATGAAAAACTGTTTTTT	CASRREGQGDEKLFF
TRBV28	15	.	TRBJ1-1	TGTGCCAGCAGTCCCCCCGGGACACGGGTTACTGAAGCTTTCTTT	CASSPPGTRVTEAFF
TRBV6-1	22	.	TRBJ1-2	TGTGCCAGCAGTGAAAAAACCCAAGGACGATTTCCTACGGTGGTGGCTGACCGTACCTACACCTTC	CASSEKTQGRFPTVVADRTYTF
TRBV7-8	16	.	TRBJ1-5	TGTGCCAGCAGCTTAGAGGTCTGGGAGGGGGGGCAGCCCCAGCATTTT	CASSLEVWEGGQPQHF
TRBV5-1	15	.	TRBJ1-1	TGCGCCAGCAGCCCGGCGGTCGGGGGAGGAGCTGAAGCTTTCTTT	CASSPAVGGGAEAFF
TRBV28	15	TRBD1	TRBJ2-7	TGTGCCAGCAGTTCACCGGGACAGGGTGTCTACGAGCAGTACTTC	CASSSPGQGVYEQYF
TRBV10-1	15	.	TRBJ2-7	TGCGCCAGCAGTGAGGGGGCGGGCATCCACTACGAGCAGTACTTC	CASSEGAGIHYEQYF
TRBV5-1	14	.	TRBJ2-2	TGCGCCAGCAGTGTGTCATCTCGCACCGGGGAGCTGTTTTTT	CASSVSSRTGELFF
TRBV19	15	.	TRBJ1-2	TGTGCCAGTATGGACCGGGACAAGGGGTACTATGGCTACACCTTC	CASMDRDKGYYGYTF
TRBV7-9	15	TRBD2	TRBJ2-3	TGTGCCAGCAGTTATTTAGCGGGAAACACAGATACGCAGTATTTT	CASSYLAGNTDTQYF
TRBV27	11	.	TRBJ1-3	TGTGCCAGCGGACGGGGAAACACCATATATTTT	CASGRGNTIYF
TRBV4-1	17	.	TRBJ1-5	TGCGCCAGCAGCCAAGAAGGGGGAGTGGGTAGCAATCAGCCCCAGCATTTT	CASSQEGGVGSNQPQHF